These 25 T cell receptor beta chains were sequenced from one sample in a study of CD8 T cells in ankylosing spondylitis. TCRdb independently ran MiXCR on the 5' RACE reads; one entry per CDR3 protein. The table lists 250,000 to 350,000 distinct CDR3 sequences, around 19% of them singletons. Sequencing was performed on blood, either unsorted or a sorted T cell fraction (not recorded which). Source of these receptors: a male donor with ankylosing spondylitis or in good health (not recorded which).

V usage is TRBV9 and J usage is TRBJ1-1; possible D gene TRBD1, 5 bases. From germline, CDR1 is SGDLS and CDR2 YYNGEE. V dropped 3 bases and J dropped 3 bases, with 15 bases sitting between them. The CDR3 covers 15 residues. For the CDR3, the DNA is TGTGCCAGCAGCGAGTCCGGGACCGGGCACACTGAAGCTTTCTTT. Its protein is CASSESGTGHTEAFF. The full variable domain, completed using reference TRBV9 and TRBJ1-1, is DSGVTQTPKHLITATGQRVTLRCSPRSGDLSVYWYQQSLDQGLQFLIQYYNGEERAKGNILERFSAQQFPDLHSELNLSSLELGDSALYFCASSESGTGHTEAFFGQGTRLTVV.

This clonotype was seen ten or more times. The chain joins TRBV6-1 to TRBJ2-7, with 11 bases identical to TRBD2. The CDR3 is 13 residues long. Germline V CDR1 and CDR2: MNHNS, SASEGT. Unmatched junction bases numbered 6, after V lost 7 bases and J lost 7 bases. The CDR3 DNA sequence: TGTGCCAGCAAAGAGACTAGCGGGGTTGAGCAGTACGTC. Its protein product is CASKETSGVEQYV.

This chain joins TRBV20-1 and TRBJ2-3; the D gene is possibly TRBD1 (5 bases). Germline V gene sequence: CDR1 DFQATT, CDR2 SNEGSKA (reference sequence). The CDR3 runs 14 residues. Trimming removed 4 bases at V and 2 bases at J, with 13 bases between. CDR3 bases: TGCAGTGCTACCCAGGGTCGGCCCACAGATACGCAGTATTTT. Residues: CSATQGRPTDTQYF.

This sequence joins TRBV30 and TRBJ1-2; weak D call: TRBD1 (5 bases). This CDR3 is built from 12 residues. Trimming removed 5 bases at V and 3 bases at J, with 10 bases between. Germline V CDR1 and CDR2: GTSNPN, SVGIG (reference sequence). DNA of the CDR3: TGTGCCTGGCAGGGAGTGGACTATGGCTACACCTTC. Its translation: CAWQGVDYGYTF. Looking up the rest from reference TRBV30 and TRBJ1-2 gives the full variable domain: SQTIHQWPATLVQPVGSPLSLECTVEGTSNPNLYWYRQAAGRGLQLLFYSVGIGQISSEVPQNLSASRPQDRQFILSSKKLLLSDSGFYLCAWQGVDYGYTFGSGTRLTVV.

This clonotype showed up many times. The chain combines TRBV5-6 with TRBJ1-2; D is uncertain. Trimming shortened V by 7 bases and J by 4 bases, and 8 bases separated the two germline ends. The germline CDR1 and CDR2 sequences are SGHDT and YYEEEE. This CDR3 contains 11 residues. The CDR3: CASGYLYGYTF. In nucleotides, the CDR3 is TGTGCCAGCGGTTACCTCTATGGCTACACCTTC.

J is TRBJ2-3 and V is TRBV30; 8 bases line up with TRBD2. Germline trimming cut 3 bases from V and 2 bases from J; bases unmatched to any gene: 4. CDR3 length: 14 residues. The germline V gene has CDR1 GTSNPN and CDR2 SVGIG (reference sequence). Here the CDR3 reads CAWSGGASTDTQYF. The CDR3 nucleotides read TGTGCCTGGAGCGGGGGGGCATCCACAGATACGCAGTATTTT.

This clonotype occurred a few times. The chain couples TRBV6-1 to TRBJ2-3; TRBD2 matches at 14 bases. This CDR3 spans 15 amino acids. Per the germline V gene, CDR1 is MNHNS and CDR2 is SASEGT. Trimming removed 6 bases from V and 7 bases from J; junction bases left unmatched: 6. CDR3 nucleotides: TGTGCCAGCAGCCGACTAGCGGGGGGGCAAAATACGCAGTATTTT. It is translated as CASSRLAGGQNTQYF.

This clonotype was counted between two and nine times. The V call is TRBV5-1, the J call TRBJ2-5, with D hard to call. CDR1 SGHRS and CDR2 YFSETQ come from the germline V gene. Trimming took 5 bases from V and 2 from J, leaving 13 bases between them. The CDR3 length is 14 residues. The CDR3 bases are TGCGCCAGCAGTCGACAAGGGTCTCAAGAGACCCAGTACTTC. Its translation: CASSRQGSQETQYF.

V gene TRBV10-3 combines with J gene TRBJ2-5; 12 positions match TRBD1. J was trimmed by 5 bases and V by 2 bases; bases with no gene match: 9. CDR3 length: 17 amino acids. Germline V gene data show CDR1 as ENHRY and CDR2 as SYGVKD. CDR3 nucleotides: TGTGCCATCAGTGAGGCTTTGGGACAGGGGGCGCGTGAGACCCAGTACTTC. Translating it yields CAISEALGQGARETQYF.

This rearrangement joins TRBV5-6 to TRBJ2-1; weak D call: TRBD1 (5 bases). In germline, CDR1 is SGHDT, CDR2 YYEEEE. The CDR3 extends over 15 amino acids. Between the trimmed V and J ends, which lost 3 bases and 5 bases, there was a span of 15 bases. CDR3 DNA sequence: TGTGCCAGCAGCTCCTCGGACAAACGGAACAATGAGCAGTTCTTC. Protein sequence: CASSSSDKRNNEQFF.

The J gene is TRBJ1-2, the V gene TRBV3-1; 7 bases map to TRBD1. The CDR3 covers 15 residues. Trimming removed 3 bases from V and 3 bases from J; junction bases left unmatched: 7. Germline values: CDR1 LGHDT, CDR2 YNNKEL (reference sequence). The CDR3 nucleotides are TGTGCCAGCAGCCACCGGGGACAGCGAGACTATGGCTACACCTTC. Translating it yields CASSHRGQRDYGYTF. The full variable domain, rest sourced from reference TRBV3-1 and TRBJ1-2, is DTAVSQTPKYLVTQMGNDKSIKCEQNLGHDTMYWYKQDSKKFLKIMFSYNNKELIINETVPNRFSPKSPDKAHLNLHINSLELGDSAVYFCASSHRGQRDYGYTFGSGTRLTVV.

This chain uses TRBV9 with TRBJ1-6; 7 bases map to TRBD1. The CDR3 runs 14 residues. Unmatched junction bases numbered 2, after V lost 0 bases and J lost 8 bases. The germline gives CDR1 SGDLS, CDR2 YYNGEE. The CDR3 DNA sequence: TGTGCCAGCAGCGTAGTCGACAGGGATTCACCCCTCCACTTT. Translated: CASSVVDRDSPLHF.

This chain's CDR3 is CASSLGGASYNEQFF. The CDR3 DNA reads as TGTGCCAGTAGTCTCGGGGGGGCCTCCTACAATGAGCAGTTCTTC. V is TRBV19 and J is TRBJ2-1, with 8 bases lining up with TRBD2. This CDR3 has 15 residues. The V gene end was trimmed by 5 bases and the J gene end by 0 bases; junction bases not matched to a gene: 3. Germline CDR1 reads LNHDA; CDR2 reads SQIVND (reference sequence). The entire variable domain, with the rest obtained from reference TRBV19 and TRBJ2-1, is as follows: DGGITQSPKYLFRKEGQNVTLSCEQNLNHDAMYWYRQDPGQGLRLIYYSQIVNDFQKGDIAEGYSVSREKKESFPLTVTSAQKNPTAFYLCASSLGGASYNEQFFGPGTRLTVL.

The sample holds many counts of this clonotype. This chain uses TRBV12-3 or TRBV12-4 with TRBJ2-1; D unresolved. The V gene lost 8 bases and the J gene lost 4 bases, with 9 bases spanning the gap. CDR3 length: 12 amino acids. The CDR3 nucleotides read TGTGCCAGCGCTGGGCTGTACAATGAGCAGTTCTTC. This encodes CASAGLYNEQFF.

In its sample, this clonotype was seen once. The chain joins TRBV7-6 to TRBJ2-1, with 8 bases lining up with TRBD1. CDR3 length: 18 amino acids. Germline CDR1 is SGHVS and CDR2 is FNYEAQ. J lost 0 bases, V lost 5 bases, and 12 bases had no gene match. CDR3 protein: CASSQTGTGSSSYNEQFF. CDR3 sequence (DNA): TGTGCCAGCAGCCAAACCGGGACAGGCTCTAGCTCCTACAATGAGCAGTTCTTC.

This clonotype was seen a few times. The rearrangement joins TRBV15 to TRBJ2-3, with 9 positions matching TRBD2. Germline V gene data show CDR1 as LNHNV and CDR2 as YYDKDF (reference sequence). This CDR3 has 16 residues. The V and J ends lost 1 base and 3 bases, in that order; junction bases with no gene match: 5. The CDR3 here is CATSRGGLAGTDTQYF. The CDR3 DNA reads as TGTGCCACCAGCAGAGGAGGCCTAGCGGGGACAGATACGCAGTATTTT.

The chain has TRBV12-3 or TRBV12-4 and TRBJ2-2, with 7 bases matching TRBD2. The CDR3 spans 16 residues. V lost 10 bases and J lost 0; bases outside the gene matches: 11. This CDR3 is CAISPGLQSNTGELFF. The CDR3 DNA follows: TGTGCCATCTCCCCGGGACTACAATCGAACACCGGGGAGCTGTTTTTT.

This clonotype has a handful of counts. V gene TRBV15 combines with J gene TRBJ1-1; 11 bases are a match to TRBD1. Germline lookup yields CDR1 LNHNV and CDR2 YYDKDF (reference sequence). CDR3 length: 17 amino acids. The V and J ends lost 1 base and 1 base, in that order; junction bases with no gene match: 5. The CDR3, as DNA: TGTGCCACCAGCAGAGCGGGGACAGGGGGAAAGAACACTGAAGCTTTCTTT. It specifies CATSRAGTGGKNTEAFF.

In this sample, this clonotype turned up a few times. The gene calls are TRBV3-1 and TRBJ2-1, with 8 bases that match TRBD2. This CDR3 is 16 amino acids long. Germline CDR1 is LGHDT and CDR2 is YNNKEL (reference sequence). Trimming removed 6 bases from V and 7 bases from J; junction bases left unmatched: 14. The CDR3 nucleotides read TGTGCCAGCAGTCCAAGTCCCGCGGGAGGCCTTAATGAGCAGTTCTTC. This translates into CASSPSPAGGLNEQFF.

J is TRBJ2-2 and V is TRBV30; D possibly corresponds to TRBD2 (6 bases). Germline assignment: CDR1 GTSNPN and CDR2 SVGIG (reference sequence). This CDR3 has 17 amino acids. The V end was cut by 2 bases, the J end by 2 bases, with 18 bases between. DNA of the CDR3: TGTGCCTGGAGTAAAGGGACGCGGGGTCGCAACACCGGGGAGCTGTTTTTT. Residues: CAWSKGTRGRNTGELFF.

V usage is TRBV20-1 and J usage is TRBJ2-5; 9 positions match TRBD2. J lost 1 base, V lost 3 bases, and 6 bases had no gene match. CDR3 length: 15 residues. The V gene's germline CDR1 is DFQATT and CDR2 SNEGSKA (reference sequence). CDR3 nucleotide sequence: TGCAGTGCTAGGGAGCGGGGGGCCTTCCAAGAGACCCAGTACTTC. Translation gives CSARERGAFQETQYF.

This clonotype was detected only a few times. This rearrangement joins TRBV6-6 to TRBJ1-1, with D possibly matching TRBD1 (5 bases). The germline gives CDR1 MNHNY, CDR2 SVGAGI (reference sequence). Trimming left V 8 bases short and J 4 bases short, with 14 bases between. This CDR3 comprises 13 residues. CDR3 bases: TGTGCCAGCTCAAGGGGAGAGGGCACTGAAGCTTTCTTT. Translated, it gives CASSRGEGTEAFF.

There are many counts of this clonotype. The chain uses TRBV12-3 or TRBV12-4 and TRBJ2-5; D perhaps matches TRBD2 (6 bases). This CDR3 has 16 amino acids. Trimming removed 5 bases from V and 7 bases from J, with 23 bases in between. CDR3 sequence reads: CASSPRLELVEGTQYF. The CDR3 DNA reads as TGTGCCAGCAGTCCCAGACTAGAATTAGTGGAAGGGACCCAGTACTTC.

CDR3 sequence reads: CASSQVARGSTDTQYF. The CDR3 nucleotides are TGTGCCAGCAGCCAAGTAGCGAGGGGTTCCACAGATACGCAGTATTTT. The J gene is TRBJ2-3, the V gene TRBV4-2, with D tentatively TRBD1 or TRBD2 (5 bases each). Germline V CDR1 and CDR2: LGHNA, YNFKEQ. The CDR3 loop spans 16 amino acids. Trimming cost V 1 base and J 2 bases, with 13 bases left between them.

The chain employs TRBV5-1 and TRBJ2-3; TRBD1 might be the D (5 bases). Germline lookup yields CDR1 SGHRS and CDR2 YFSETQ. V lost 4 bases to trimming and J lost 0 bases, with 12 bases between them. The CDR3 length is 15 residues. CDR3 sequence (DNA): TGCGCCAGCAGCCGGACAACCGCTAGCACAGATACGCAGTATTTT. This translates into CASSRTTASTDTQYF.